The 27 T cell receptor beta chains listed next were all sequenced from one sample in a study of regulatory T cells in long-lasting Graves disease. Time point meaning: persistent/refractory GD, antithyroid drugs over 5 years with positive TRAb. PBMC-derived RNA was used for the TCR library. Arm-PCR of CDR3 regions and iRepertoire HTBI primers were used to build TCR beta libraries. TCRdb itself ran the multiplex PCR reads through MiXCR, one entry per CDR3 protein. The data contain 500,000 to 700,000 distinct CDR3 sequences, about 32% of them seen just once; the ten biggest clones take up 42%. The source material was peripheral blood mononuclear cells (PBMCs), sampled when the disease was refractory, from a patient treated with antithyroid drugs. The receptors shown here come from a female donor with Graves disease.

The CDR3 DNA reads as TGTGCCAGCAGTGAAATTTTGGGGGCAACTAATGAAAAACTGTTTTTT. Residues: CASSEILGATNEKLFF. This chain uses TRBV2 with TRBJ1-4, with D perhaps TRBD1 (5 bases). The germline V and J ends were trimmed by 2 bases and 0 bases, with 10 bases remaining between them. Germline assignment: CDR1 SNHLY and CDR2 FYNNEI. The CDR3 runs 16 residues.

The CDR3 DNA reads TGTGCCAGCAGTTTAGACAGGGATTTTTTTTATGGCTACACCTTC. This sequence encodes CASSLDRDFFYGYTF. V and J are TRBV6-5 and TRBJ1-2; TRBD1 matches 7 bases. Trimming cost V 4 bases and J 5 bases; bases outside gene matches: 10. CDR3 size: 15 residues. Germline assignment: CDR1 MNHEY and CDR2 SVGAGI.

This chain connects TRBV5-1 to TRBJ2-1; D gene uncertain. The CDR3 totals 15 residues. V shed 4 bases and J shed 0 bases, with 11 bases lying between them. The germline gives CDR1 SGHRS, CDR2 YFSETQ. CDR3 nucleotide sequence: TGCGCCAGCAGCCTTATGGTCAGCTCCTACAATGAGCAGTTCTTC. Its translation: CASSLMVSSYNEQFF.

This clonotype was seen many times. J is TRBJ2-5 and V is TRBV28; 7 bases are shared with TRBD2. V shed 8 bases, J shed 2 bases, and the junction held 5 bases outside the gene matches. The CDR3 is made up of 13 amino acids. CDR1 MDHEN and CDR2 SYDVKM come from the germline V gene. The CDR3 protein is CASFQGGQETQYF. The CDR3 coding sequence is TGTGCCAGCTTTCAGGGAGGGCAAGAGACCCAGTACTTC. The full variable domain, in which reference TRBV28 and TRBJ2-5 provide the parts outside the CDR3, is DVKVTQSSRYLVKRTGEKVFLECVQDMDHENMFWYRQDPGLGLRLIYFSYDVKMKEKGDIPEGYSVSREKKERFSLILESASTNQTSMYLCASFQGGQETQYFGPGTRLLVL.

This chain uses TRBV19 with TRBJ1-1; D unclear. The germline V and J ends were trimmed by 1 base and 5 bases, with 11 bases remaining between them. The germline V gene has CDR1 LNHDA and CDR2 SQIVND (reference sequence). CDR3 size: 14 residues. The DNA of the CDR3 is TGTGCCAGTAGTATAGCCTTGGACGGGACTGAAGCTTTCTTT. Translating it yields CASSIALDGTEAFF.

The sample holds a few counts of this clonotype. This chain links TRBV20-1 with TRBJ2-7; D not resolved. Trimming removed 6 bases from V and 3 bases from J, with 15 bases in between. Germline V CDR1 and CDR2: DFQATT, SNEGSKA (reference sequence). The CDR3 consists of 13 residues. This CDR3 is CSAHPATYYEQYF. The CDR3 DNA sequence: TGCAGTGCCCACCCCGCCACATACTACGAGCAGTACTTC.

The rearrangement joins TRBV11-3 to TRBJ2-3; 7 nucleotides align to TRBD2. V was clipped by 3 bases and J by 2 bases; unmatched bases: 2. Germline CDR1 SGHNT, CDR2 YENEEA. This CDR3 comprises 14 residues. CDR3 in DNA: TGTGCCAGCAGCTTTAGCGGGTCCACAGATACGCAGTATTTT. The encoded protein is CASSFSGSTDTQYF.

The DNA of the CDR3 is TGTGCCAGCAGCCCCCGTGGGTCGGGACAGCTCTATGGCTACACCTTC. It translates to CASSPRGSGQLYGYTF. The chain joins TRBV28 to TRBJ1-2; TRBD1 matches 7 bases. Germline V gene lookup returns CDR1 MDHEN and CDR2 SYDVKM. Trimming removed 6 bases from V and 4 bases from J; junction bases left unmatched: 14. The CDR3 covers 16 residues.

This clonotype came up a few times. The chain is built from TRBV29-1 and TRBJ2-7; D is uncertain. The length of the CDR3 is 15 residues. Trimming pared 7 bases from V and 2 bases from J, leaving 21 bases between. Per the germline V gene, CDR1 is SQVTM and CDR2 is ANQGSEA. The CDR3 loop is CSADSGGSVTYEQYF. The CDR3, as DNA: TGCAGCGCAGATTCGGGTGGTTCCGTAACCTACGAGCAGTACTTC.

This clonotype has just a few counts. The chain has TRBV6-1 and TRBJ2-7, with 13 positions matching TRBD2. Germline V gene lookup returns CDR1 MNHNS and CDR2 SASEGT. The CDR3 has 15 residues. Trimming cost V 6 bases and J 6 bases; bases outside gene matches: 8. The CDR3 loop reads CASRKTGTSGTEQYF. The CDR3 DNA is TGTGCCAGCAGGAAAACCGGGACTAGCGGGACCGAGCAGTACTTC.

This rearrangement joins TRBV27 to TRBJ1-1, with D unresolved. V gave up 3 bases and J gave up 4 bases, with 9 bases separating them. CDR3 length: 13 amino acids. CDR1 and CDR2 from the germline V gene are MNHEY and SMNVEV (reference sequence). The CDR3 DNA sequence: TGTGCCAGCAGTTTCCAAAGTGGCACTGAAGCTTTCTTT. Residues: CASSFQSGTEAFF.

This clonotype was picked up many times. The CDR3 region has the DNA TGTGCCAGCAGTGAATTTGGGGTCCAGGTAGACTATGGCTACACCTTC. This codes for CASSEFGVQVDYGYTF. The gene calls are TRBV2 and TRBJ1-2, with D hard to call. The germline V gene has CDR1 SNHLY and CDR2 FYNNEI. V lost 2 bases and J 3 bases, leaving 16 bases between the germline ends. The CDR3 totals 16 residues. The full variable domain, with the rest looked up from reference TRBV2 and TRBJ1-2, is EPEVTQTPSHQVTQMGQEVILRCVPISNHLYFYWYRQILGQKVEFLVSFYNNEISEKSEIFDDQFSVERPDGSNFTLKIRSTKLEDSAMYFCASSEFGVQVDYGYTFGSGTRLTVV.

V and J are TRBV10-3 and TRBJ1-3, with a possible D match to TRBD1 (6 bases). Trimming took off 11 bases at V and 0 bases at J, with 17 bases between the two ends. The CDR3 covers 15 residues. Germline CDR1 reads ENHRY; CDR2 reads SYGVKD. The CDR3 sequence: CAVGTFSSSGNTIYF. DNA of the CDR3: TGTGCCGTGGGGACATTCTCGAGCTCTGGAAACACCATATATTTT.

Details on this clonotype: One end of the junction is discordant with germline, which a read error may explain. The rearrangement uses TRBV15 and TRBJ2-7; 8 bases align to TRBD1. The CDR3 totals 15 residues. Per the germline V gene, CDR1 is LNHNV and CDR2 is YYDKDF (reference sequence). The CDR3 DNA sequence: TGTGCCACCAGCAGATTCACAGGGGGTCACTACGAGCGGTACTTC. It specifies CATSRFTGGHYERYF. Filled out from reference TRBV15 and TRBJ2-7, the complete variable domain reads DAMVIQNPRYQVTQFGKPVTLSCSQTLNHNVMYWYQQKSSQAPKLLFHYYDKDFNNEADTPDNFQSRRPNTSFCFLDIRSPGLGDTAMYLCATSRFTGGHYERYFGPGTRLTVT.

The sample holds a few counts of this clonotype. J is TRBJ2-7 and V is TRBV29-1; D gene ambiguous. Germline CDR1 is SQVTM and CDR2 is ANQGSEA. V was trimmed by 1 base and J by 0 bases, leaving 10 bases between them. CDR3 size: 14 residues. CDR3 loop: CSVEVRRSSYEQYF. The DNA of the CDR3 is TGCAGCGTTGAAGTGAGGAGAAGCTCCTACGAGCAGTACTTC.

The chain carries TRBV28 and TRBJ2-2, with a tentative D call TRBD1 (5 bases). CDR1 and CDR2 from the germline V gene are MDHEN and SYDVKM. Trimming shortened V by 5 bases and J by 0 bases, and 16 bases separated the two germline ends. The CDR3 sequence is 17 residues long. This chain's CDR3 is CASSPNRRGPNTGELFF. The CDR3 DNA follows: TGTGCCAGCAGTCCCAATCGTAGGGGTCCGAACACCGGGGAGCTGTTTTTT.

The chain joins TRBV3-1 to TRBJ1-4; D is ambiguous. CDR3 length: 15 amino acids. Germline CDR1 is LGHDT and CDR2 is YNNKEL (reference sequence). Trimming stripped 0 bases from V and 7 bases from J, with 12 bases between. This CDR3 is CASSQDLSLSEKLFF. CDR3 sequence (DNA): TGTGCCAGCAGCCAAGATCTTAGTCTAAGTGAAAAACTGTTTTTT.

The V call is TRBV19, the J call TRBJ2-7, with D perhaps matching TRBD1 (6 bases). Germline loops: CDR1 LNHDA, CDR2 SQIVND (reference sequence). Trimming cost V 1 base and J 5 bases, with 15 bases left between them. The CDR3 is 15 residues long. CDR3 region: CASSIGGVNRDEQYF. The CDR3 DNA follows: TGTGCCAGTAGTATAGGCGGCGTCAACAGGGACGAGCAGTACTTC.

This clonotype was counted between two and nine times. CDR3 in DNA: TGCAGTGCTAGAGATACAGGGGGCAAGGGCACCGGGGAGCTGTTTTTT. Residues: CSARDTGGKGTGELFF. The chain couples TRBV20-1 to TRBJ2-2; 9 bases are shared with TRBD1. J gave up 4 bases and V 0 bases, and 6 bases lay outside the gene matches. The CDR3 runs 16 residues. Germline CDR1 DFQATT, CDR2 SNEGSKA (reference sequence).

The chain links TRBV3-1 to TRBJ2-7; TRBD2 matches 12 bases. Trimming at V came to 0 bases and at J to 11 bases, leaving 8 bases not matched to a gene. In germline, CDR1 is LGHDT, CDR2 YNNKEL (reference sequence). CDR3 size: 15 residues. CDR3 nucleotides: TGTGCCAGCAGCCAAGATTCTGCTAGCGGGAGGGCCAAGTACTTC. Translation gives CASSQDSASGRAKYF.

The rearrangement joins TRBV5-1 to TRBJ2-7, with 13 bases lining up with TRBD2. The CDR3 totals 16 residues. Germline lookup yields CDR1 SGHRS and CDR2 YFSETQ. V trimming: 3 bases; J trimming: 7 bases; junction bases outside the gene matches: 10. CDR3: CASSSYGLAGVGEQYF. The CDR3 coding sequence is TGCGCCAGCAGCTCCTATGGACTAGCGGGAGTAGGGGAGCAGTACTTC. The variable domain in full, completed from reference TRBV5-1 and TRBJ2-7, reads KAGVTQTPRYLIKTRGQQVTLSCSPISGHRSVSWYQQTPGQGLQFLFEYFSETQRNKGNFPGRFSGRQFSNSRSEMNVSTLELGDSALYLCASSSYGLAGVGEQYFGPGTRLTVT.

The table lists this clonotype with many counts. This chain links TRBV6-2 or TRBV6-3 with TRBJ2-5; 7 positions agree with TRBD1. With V trimmed by 5 bases and J by 4 bases, 4 bases remained unmatched. In germline, CDR1 is MNHEY, CDR2 SVGEGT. The CDR3 runs 13 residues. CDR3 region: CASSPTGRETQYF. DNA for the CDR3: TGTGCCAGCAGTCCGACAGGGAGAGAGACCCAGTACTTC.

J is TRBJ1-1 and V is TRBV27; possibly TRBD1 for D (5 bases). Germline CDR1 and CDR2: MNHEY and SMNVEV (reference sequence). The germline V and J ends were trimmed by 6 bases and 12 bases, with 23 bases remaining between them. The CDR3 is made up of 14 amino acids. This chain's CDR3 is CASRLARGGAVTFF. The CDR3 coding sequence is TGTGCCAGCAGGCTTGCCCGAGGAGGGGCGGTGACTTTCTTT.

This clonotype was seen many times. CDR3 coding DNA: TGTGCCAGCAGTTTCCCCGGAAACACCATATATTTT. As protein: CASSFPGNTIYF. The rearrangement uses TRBV12-3 or TRBV12-4 and TRBJ1-3, with unresolved D. Trimming took off 3 bases at V and 4 bases at J, with 4 bases between the two ends. The CDR3 runs 12 residues.

The chain links TRBV5-6 to TRBJ2-5; 8 bases fit TRBD2. The J segment lost 5 bases and the V segment lost 1 base, leaving 13 bases of the junction unmatched. CDR3 size: 17 residues. The germline V gene encodes CDR1 SGHDT and CDR2 YYEEEE. The CDR3 reads CASSLRAGAGVGETQYF. CDR3 nucleotide sequence: TGTGCCAGCAGCTTGCGGGCGGGAGCGGGAGTAGGGGAGACCCAGTACTTC.

The gene calls are TRBV18 and TRBJ2-7; no firm D call. CDR1 is KGHSH and CDR2 is LQKENI in the germline V gene. V lost 1 base to trimming and J lost 0 bases, with 10 bases between them. The CDR3 runs 15 residues. The CDR3: CASSPQQRFSYEQYF. The DNA of the CDR3 is TGTGCCAGCTCACCACAACAGAGGTTCTCCTACGAGCAGTACTTC.

This clonotype came up many times. The chain employs TRBV6-5 and TRBJ1-4; TRBD1 matches 10 bases. CDR1 MNHEY and CDR2 SVGAGI come from the germline V gene. The CDR3 consists of 15 residues. Trimming cost V 2 bases and J 5 bases; bases outside gene matches: 2. CDR3 nucleotide sequence: TGTGCCAGCAGTTACAGGACAGGGGGGAATGAAAAACTGTTTTTT. Translated: CASSYRTGGNEKLFF.